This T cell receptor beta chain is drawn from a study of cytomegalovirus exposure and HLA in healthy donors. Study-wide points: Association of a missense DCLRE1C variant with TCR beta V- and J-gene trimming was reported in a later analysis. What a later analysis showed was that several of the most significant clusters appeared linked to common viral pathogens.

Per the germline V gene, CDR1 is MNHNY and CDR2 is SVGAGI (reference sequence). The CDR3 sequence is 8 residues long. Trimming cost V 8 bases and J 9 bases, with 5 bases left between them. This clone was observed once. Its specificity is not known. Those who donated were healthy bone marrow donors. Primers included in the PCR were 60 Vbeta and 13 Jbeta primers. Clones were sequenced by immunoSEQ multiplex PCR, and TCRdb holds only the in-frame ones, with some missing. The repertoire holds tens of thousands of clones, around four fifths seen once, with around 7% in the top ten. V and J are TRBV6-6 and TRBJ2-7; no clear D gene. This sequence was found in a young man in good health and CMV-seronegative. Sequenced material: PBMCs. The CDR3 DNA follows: TGTGCCAGCTCCCGGCAGTACTTC. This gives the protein CASSRQYF.